This TCR beta chain was observed in a study of identical twins. Points from the study as a whole: Because invariant MAIT and iNKT cells could be present, zero-insertion analyses could be partly confounded.

Template switching, a step in the protocol, added a universal primer site, and cDNA carried unique molecular identifiers. From the 5' RACE reads, TCRdb called clonotypes with MiXCR, one entry per CDR3 protein. In the table there are about 390,000 distinct CDR3 sequences, roughly 9% of which are singletons. A remark on this clonotype: Its specificity is not known.

All donors comprised healthy Caucasians. Sequencing was performed on naive T cells sorted from blood. This TCR derives from a woman in her fifties or sixties in good health.

The CDR3 region is CASRAGGGRNEQFF. CDR3 bases: TGTGCCAGCAGAGCGGGAGGGGGTCGCAATGAGCAGTTCTTC. This rearrangement joins TRBV11-3 to TRBJ2-1; 10 bases line up with TRBD2. V shed 6 bases, J shed 6 bases, and the junction held 5 bases outside the gene matches. Germline-derived CDR1 and CDR2 are SGHNT and YENEEA. The length of the CDR3 is 14 residues.